These T cell receptor beta chains were read from a single sample in a study of blood T cell repertoires in COVID-19. Data came from immunoSEQ multiplex PCR; TCRdb stores just in-frame clones and leaves some out. The sample consists of over 300,000 clones, 90% of them appearing once. Specimen: peripheral blood. Every receptor here comes from a young man with active or convalescent COVID-19. Each CDR3 is given with its conserved first and last residue. D genes are given only for firm matches. The size field is filled for only some rows; it gives once, few, many or a size class.

CDR3 length	clone size	V gene	D gene	J gene	CDR3 protein	CDR3 DNA
14	few	TRBV27	NA	TRBJ2-7	CASSLGAARDEQYF	TGTGCCAGCAGTTTAGGGGCAGCTCGGGACGAGCAGTACTTC
15	once	TRBV18	TRBD2	TRBJ2-2	CASSPGLAGTGELFF	TGTGCCAGCTCACCGGGACTAGCGGGAACCGGGGAGCTGTTTTTT
16	NA	TRBV15	NA	TRBJ1-4	CATSRGGEGVNEKLFF	TGTGCCACCAGCAGAGGTGGGGAAGGGGTTAATGAAAAACTGTTTTTT
15	few	TRBV7-2	NA	TRBJ1-6	CASSFRQSLNSPLHF	TGTGCCAGCAGCTTTAGACAGAGTCTAAATTCACCCCTCCACTTT
15	NA	TRBV5-1	TRBD1	TRBJ2-2	CASNRGTGPTGELFF	TGCGCCAGCAATCGTGGGACAGGGCCCACCGGGGAGCTGTTTTTT
16	NA	TRBV19	NA	TRBJ2-7	CASSTLLGGGAYEQYF	TGTGCCAGTAGTACCCTACTTGGGGGAGGCGCCTACGAGCAGTACTTC
15	NA	TRBV29-1	TRBD1	TRBJ2-5	CSVGSGQTYQETQYF	TGCAGCGTTGGTTCGGGACAGACGTACCAAGAGACCCAGTACTTC
13	NA	TRBV6-2/TRBV6-3	NA	TRBJ1-2	CASSYLGAHGYTF	TGTGCCAGCAGTTATCTCGGAGCCCATGGCTACACCTTC
14	NA	TRBV5-6	TRBD2	TRBJ2-3	CASSPLGGTDTQYF	TGTGCCAGCAGCCCCCTCGGGGGGACAGATACGCAGTATTTT
16	NA	TRBV6-2/TRBV6-3	NA	TRBJ2-1	CASSPEAGPPGNEQFF	TGTGCCAGCAGCCCCGAGGCGGGACCTCCGGGGAATGAGCAGTTCTTC
15	NA	TRBV5-1	NA	TRBJ1-1	CASRPDSGRRTEAFF	TGCGCCAGCAGGCCGGACAGCGGGAGAAGGACTGAAGCTTTCTTT
15	NA	TRBV6-6	TRBD2	TRBJ2-2	CASSYLTGGTGELFF	TGTGCCAGCAGTTACCTTACGGGGGGGACCGGGGAGCTGTTTTTT
15	NA	TRBV28	NA	TRBJ2-1	CASKPGGSGSNEQFF	TGTGCCAGCAAGCCCGGAGGGTCTGGGTCGAATGAGCAGTTCTTC
14	NA	TRBV27	TRBD1	TRBJ1-2	CARGLVGQGEGYTF	TGTGCCAGGGGCTTAGTAGGACAGGGGGAGGGCTACACCTTC